The next 32 T cell receptor beta chains were all read from a single sample in a study of T cells in women clearing cervical HPV infection. The protocol was immunoSEQ multiplex PCR, while the TCRdb copy is restricted to in-frame clones and leaves out a portion. This table lists roughly 48,000 clones. Sequenced sample: blood buffy coat. The receptors stem from a woman between 18 and 75 years old with a cervical HPV16 infection that either progressed to CIN3+ or cleared (not recorded which).

CDR3 in amino acids: CASRRYRDGGELFF. Incomplete CDR3 DNA: TGCGCCAGCAGGCGGTACAGGGATGGCGGGGAG. The rearrangement links TRBV5-1 to TRBJ2-2; the D gene is possibly TRBD1 (6 bases). Read data end 3 residues before the CDR3 end; the end is taken from the germline J gene. V was clipped by 5 bases and J by 7 bases, with 15 bases between them. Germline V CDR1 and CDR2: SGHRS, YFSETQ. The CDR3 covers 14 residues.

CDR3 amino acids: CSASSSGDPTDTQYF. The CDR3 bases that were read are TGCAGTGCTAGCTCTAGCGGGGACCCCACAGATACG. This rearrangement joins TRBV20-1 to TRBJ2-3, with 9 positions matching TRBD2. The CDR3 end is not reached by the read, which stops 3 residues before it; the germline J gene fills it in. From germline, CDR1 is DFQATT and CDR2 SNEGSKA (reference sequence). The CDR3 totals 15 residues. The J segment lost 2 bases and the V segment lost 3 bases, leaving 6 bases of the junction unmatched.

A note on this clone: The observed sequence ends 3 residues before the CDR3 terminus, with the missing tail filled in from the germline J gene. The rearrangement uses TRBV18 and TRBJ2-7, with 9 bases aligning to TRBD2. V lost 2 bases to trimming and J lost 5 bases; unmatched junction nucleotides: 7. The CDR3 extends over 15 amino acids. Looked up from germline, CDR1 is KGHSH and CDR2 is LQKENI. CDR3 sequence: CASSPGREGLNEQYF. CDR3 bases read: TGTGCCAGCTCACCAGGGCGGGAGGGCCTAAACGAG.

The covered CDR3 bases are TGTGCCAGCAGCCAAGACTGGGGCCTTTACGAG. Its translation: CASSQDWGLYE. The full CDR3 sequence reads CASSQDWGLYEQYF. The chain is built from TRBV4-2 and TRBJ2-7; a possible D gene is TRBD1 (5 bases). The read gets to within 3 residues of the CDR3 end, and the germline J gene fills in the rest. Trimming left V 0 bases short and J 4 bases short, with 10 bases between. Germline V gene sequence: CDR1 LGHNA, CDR2 YNFKEQ. This CDR3 comprises 14 residues.

Comments on this clone: The read ends 3 residues before the CDR3 terminus; that terminus is restored from the germline J gene. The chain is built from TRBV20-1 and TRBJ2-7, with 9 nucleotides matching TRBD2. J gave up 5 bases and V 7 bases, and 12 bases lay outside the gene matches. The CDR3 is made up of 14 amino acids. Germline V gene sequence: CDR1 DFQATT, CDR2 SNEGSKA (reference sequence). CDR3 sequence reads: CSESREGLANEQYF. The CDR3 DNA, read in part, is TGCAGTGAATCGCGGGAGGGCCTAGCCAACGAG.

The sequenced part of the CDR3 DNA is TGCAGCGTTGAGGGGGGAGGGACTGAA. Translation: CSVEGGGTE. The CDR3 in full is CSVEGGGTEAFF. V gene TRBV29-1 combines with J gene TRBJ1-1, with D possibly TRBD1 on 5 matching bases. The CDR3 is cut off 3 residues early in the read; its end comes from the germline J gene. V shed 3 bases and J shed 5 bases, with 10 bases lying between them. Germline V lookup: CDR1 SQVTM, CDR2 ANQGSEA. The CDR3 is 12 residues long. The full variable domain, completed using reference TRBV29-1 and TRBJ1-1, is SAVISQKPSRDICQRGTSLTIQCQVDSQVTMMFWYRQQPGQSLTLIATANQGSEATYESGFVIDKFPISRPNLTFSTLTVSNMSPEDSSIYLCSVEGGGTEAFFGQGTRLTVV.

Comment on this clone: The sequence runs out 3 residues before the end of the CDR3; the remainder is reconstructed from the germline J gene. This chain connects TRBV12-3 or TRBV12-4 to TRBJ1-6; unclear D gene. This CDR3 comprises 15 residues. The V end was cut by 6 bases, the J end by 10 bases, with 19 bases between. The covered CDR3 bases are TGTGCCAGCAGAAAAGCTTCCGTGGCGGGCTCACCC. Protein product: CASRKASVAGSP. The full CDR3 is CASRKASVAGSPLHF.

Partial CDR3 DNA: TGTGCCAGCAGCCGCCGGGACACCCTGCAAGAGACC. It yields the protein CASSRRDTLQET. The full CDR3 protein is CASSRRDTLQETQYF. The chain recombines TRBV5-4 with TRBJ2-5; D possibly corresponds to TRBD1 (6 bases). The missing CDR3 end, 3 residues past where the read stops, is filled in from the germline J gene. The CDR3 runs to 15 residues. Germline V gene data show CDR1 as SGHNT and CDR2 as YYREEE (reference sequence). V was clipped by 4 bases and J by 2 bases, with 15 bases between them. Filled out from reference TRBV5-4 and TRBJ2-5, the complete variable domain reads ETGVTQSPTHLIKTRGQQVTLRCSSQSGHNTVSWYQQALGQGPQFIFQYYREEENGRGNFPPRFSGLQFPNYSSELNVNALELDDSALYLCASSRRDTLQETQYFGPGTRLLVL.

Points on this clone: Read data end 3 residues before the CDR3 end; the end is taken from the germline J gene. The chain combines TRBV6-4 with TRBJ1-2; maybe TRBD1 (5 bases). Germline CDR1 reads MRHNA; CDR2 reads SNTAGT. This CDR3 contains 13 residues. The sequenced CDR3 bases are TGTGCCAGCAGTGACTATCCAGGGAGCGGC. Protein product: CASSDYPGSG. The CDR3 in its entirety is CASSDYPGSGYTF.

On this clone: From the germline J gene comes the end of the CDR3, since the read stops 3 residues before it. The identical CDR3 is also encoded by other nucleotide sequences in the sample. The V call is TRBV18, the J call TRBJ2-7, with a possible D match to TRBD1 (5 bases). The V gene's germline CDR1 is KGHSH and CDR2 LQKENI. This CDR3 comprises 18 residues. Trimming cost V 2 bases and J 6 bases, with 26 bases left between them. This chain's CDR3 is CASSPFGTGSGFSGEQYF. CDR3 bases read: TGTGCCAGCTCACCATTTGGTACAGGAAGTGGGTTTTCAGGCGAG.

Concerning this clone: Sequencing ends 3 residues short of the CDR3 end; the germline J gene provides the rest. The V call is TRBV12-3 or TRBV12-4, the J call TRBJ2-7; weak D call: TRBD1 (5 bases). The CDR3 contains 14 residues. V was trimmed by 2 bases and J by 1 base, leaving 9 bases between them. The covered CDR3 bases are TGTGCCAGCAGTTTAATGGGGCTATCCTACGAG. It yields the protein CASSLMGLSYE. The CDR3, in full, reads CASSLMGLSYEQYF.

Points on this clone: The read ends 3 residues before the CDR3 terminus; that terminus is restored from the germline J gene. The genes are TRBV2 and TRBJ1-5; a weak D match, TRBD1 (6 bases). V lost 2 bases and J lost 7, with 12 bases in between. Germline V gives CDR1 SNHLY, CDR2 FYNNEI. The CDR3 spans 14 residues. The CDR3 protein is CASSELGGGQPQHF. The covered CDR3 bases are TGTGCCAGCAGTGAATTAGGGGGGGGGCAGCCC.

A word on this clone: The read is 3 residues too short to cover the CDR3 end, so that end is filled in from the germline J gene. The chain has TRBV2 and TRBJ2-2, with 7 nucleotides matching TRBD2. Germline V gene data show CDR1 as SNHLY and CDR2 as FYNNEI. Germline trimming cut 2 bases from V and 4 bases from J; bases unmatched to any gene: 7. This CDR3 is 16 amino acids long. The CDR3 bases that were read are TGTGCCAGCAGTGAAACCCTTAAGCGGGGCACCGGGGAG. This translates into CASSETLKRGTGE. In full, the CDR3 is CASSETLKRGTGELFF.

Concerning this clone: Read sequence stops 3 residues before the CDR3 end, and the germline J gene provides the missing end. The rearrangement uses TRBV28 and TRBJ2-7; TRBD2 might be the D (5 bases). The CDR3 spans 13 residues. Germline CDR1 reads MDHEN; CDR2 reads SYDVKM. Deletions cut 4 bases from V and 3 bases from J, with 10 bases between. CDR3 region: CASSSPTNYEQYF. CDR3 DNA, as far as it was read: TGTGCCAGCAGTTCCCCGACTAACTACGAG.

To note about this clone: The DNA ends 3 residues before the CDR3 does, and the rest of the CDR3 is filled in from the germline J gene. The chain recombines TRBV7-7 with TRBJ2-5; 10 nucleotides match TRBD2. With V trimmed by 10 bases and J by 1 base, 9 bases remained unmatched. CDR3 length: 15 residues. Looked up from germline, CDR1 is SSHAT and CDR2 is FNYEAQ (reference sequence). The CDR3 DNA, read in part, is TGTGCCACATCAAAACTAGCGGGGACCCAAGAGACC. As protein: CATSKLAGTQET. The full CDR3 is CATSKLAGTQETQYF.

A note on this clone: The read stops 3 residues short of the end of the CDR3; the missing end is completed from the germline J gene. The gene calls are TRBV5-4 and TRBJ2-3; a weak D match, TRBD2 (7 bases). V lost 7 bases and J 2 bases, leaving 17 bases between the germline ends. CDR1 is SGHNT and CDR2 is YYREEE in the germline V gene (reference sequence). The CDR3 is 15 amino acids. The sequenced CDR3 bases are TGTGCCAGCTCCAGCCTGGCGGGGGCCACAGATACG. It encodes CASSSLAGATDT. The full CDR3 is CASSSLAGATDTQYF. Variable domain in full (rest from reference TRBV5-4 and TRBJ2-3): ETGVTQSPTHLIKTRGQQVTLRCSSQSGHNTVSWYQQALGQGPQFIFQYYREEENGRGNFPPRFSGLQFPNYSSELNVNALELDDSALYLCASSSLAGATDTQYFGPGTRLTVL.

Turning to this clone: The read ends 3 residues early relative to the CDR3; the germline J gene fills the gap. The rearrangement links TRBV29-1 to TRBJ2-7; a weak D match, TRBD1 (6 bases). This CDR3 comprises 13 residues. Germline V lookup: CDR1 SQVTM, CDR2 ANQGSEA. The V end was cut by 5 bases, the J end by 1 base, with 12 bases between. The CDR3 loop is CSVIQGGSYEQYF. Partial CDR3 DNA: TGCAGCGTTATACAGGGCGGGTCCTACGAG.

On this clone itself: The read ends 3 residues early relative to the CDR3; the germline J gene fills the gap. The chain links TRBV19 to TRBJ2-3; D might be TRBD1 (7 bases). CDR1 and CDR2 from the germline V gene are LNHDA and SQIVND (reference sequence). V dropped 3 bases and J dropped 1 base, with 17 bases sitting between them. The CDR3 is made up of 17 amino acids. Incomplete CDR3 DNA: TGTGCCAGTAGTATTATAGGAGGGGGCCGGGGCACAGATACG. It yields the protein CASSIIGGGRGTDT. The complete CDR3 sequence is CASSIIGGGRGTDTQYF.

As for this clone: The DNA ends 3 residues before the CDR3 does, and the rest of the CDR3 is filled in from the germline J gene. The J gene is TRBJ2-3, the V gene TRBV12-3 or TRBV12-4, with D possibly matching TRBD2 (6 bases). V shed 6 bases and J shed 3 bases, with 16 bases lying between them. The length of the CDR3 is 15 residues. CDR3 region: CASSPRASETDTQYF. Partial CDR3 DNA: TGTGCCAGCAGCCCCCGGGCTAGCGAAACAGATACG.

This CDR3 reads CASSEGLGGGTYEQYF. CDR3 DNA, as far as it was read: TGTGCCAGCAGTGAGGGTTTGGGCGGGGGGACCTACGAG. V usage is TRBV2 and J usage is TRBJ2-7; 8 positions match TRBD2. Read sequence stops 3 residues before the CDR3 end, and the germline J gene provides the missing end. Germline assignment: CDR1 SNHLY and CDR2 FYNNEI. The CDR3 is 16 amino acids. J lost 2 bases, V lost 3 bases, and 9 bases had no gene match.

With regard to this clone: The read terminates 3 residues before the CDR3 end, so the remaining end is supplied by the germline J gene. The rearrangement links TRBV18 to TRBJ1-1, with D possibly being TRBD1 (5 bases). The V end lost 0 bases, the J end lost 3 bases, and 11 bases lay between the germline ends. CDR3 length: 15 amino acids. Germline CDR1 is KGHSH and CDR2 is LQKENI. The covered CDR3 bases are TGTGCCAGCTCACCACCGGGCAGGGAATACACTGAA. Its protein product is CASSPPGREYTE. The full CDR3 reads CASSPPGREYTEAFF.

For this clone: From the germline J gene comes the end of the CDR3, since the read stops 3 residues before it. V is TRBV19 and J is TRBJ1-5; D uncertain. Germline lookup yields CDR1 LNHDA and CDR2 SQIVND (reference sequence). Trimming cost V 5 bases and J 5 bases, with 19 bases left between them. The CDR3 loop spans 16 amino acids. CDR3 DNA (partial): TGTGCCAGTAGTCCACTCGTGGTCAAGCTAGATCAGCCC. This gives the protein CASSPLVVKLDQP. From start to end, the CDR3 is CASSPLVVKLDQPQHF.

Incomplete CDR3 DNA: TGTGCCAGCAGCTTGGCCGGCAGGGGAATAGAGCCC. Translated: CASSLAGRGIEP. The whole CDR3 protein reads CASSLAGRGIEPQHF. This chain joins TRBV5-5 and TRBJ1-5; possibly TRBD1 for D (6 bases). The CDR3 end lies 3 residues beyond the end of the read and is filled in from the germline J gene. This CDR3 has 15 amino acids. Per the germline V gene, CDR1 is SGHKS and CDR2 is YYEKEE (reference sequence). Deletions cut 0 bases from V and 8 bases from J, with 15 bases between. Full variable domain (missing parts from reference TRBV5-5 and TRBJ1-5): DAGVTQSPTHLIKTRGQQVTLRCSPISGHKSVSWYQQVLGQGPQFIFQYYEKEERGRGNFPDRFSARQFPNYSSELNVNALLLGDSALYLCASSLAGRGIEPQHFGDGTRLSIL.

Remarks on this clone: The read falls 3 residues short of the CDR3 end, and the missing part is taken from the germline J gene. The chain recombines TRBV11-2 with TRBJ1-4; D might be TRBD1 (5 bases). Germline CDR1 is SGHAT and CDR2 is FQNNGV. The CDR3 sequence is 14 residues long. With 3 bases removed from V and 5 bases from J, the gap between germline ends came to 10 bases. The sequenced CDR3 bases are TGTGCCAGCAGCTTGGGGGGTGGGAATGAAAAA. This sequence encodes CASSLGGGNEK. The full CDR3 sequence reads CASSLGGGNEKLFF.

About this clone: With the read ending 3 residues before the CDR3 end, the germline J gene is used to fill in that end. The rearrangement links TRBV20-1 to TRBJ1-6; 8 nucleotides agree with TRBD1. Looked up from germline, CDR1 is DFQATT and CDR2 is SNEGSKA (reference sequence). This CDR3 comprises 16 residues. V gave up 6 bases and J gave up 9 bases; unmatched junction bases: 16. The CDR3 reads CSAHGQGSVLTSPLHF. Partial CDR3 DNA: TGCAGTGCCCATGGACAGGGTAGTGTCTTGACTTCACCC.

This CDR3 reads CASSFRGPGANVLTF. Incomplete CDR3 DNA: TGTGCCAGCAGTTTCAGGGGCCCTGGGGCCAACGTC. The chain combines TRBV28 with TRBJ2-6; TRBD1 might be the D (6 bases). The CDR3 end is not reached by the read, which stops 3 residues before it; the germline J gene fills it in. Per germline, CDR1 MDHEN and CDR2 SYDVKM. V lost 3 bases and J lost 2, with 8 bases in between. The CDR3 spans 15 residues.

Worth noting for this clone: The missing CDR3 end, 3 residues past where the read stops, is filled in from the germline J gene. The chain links TRBV7-3 to TRBJ2-3, with 9 bases aligning to TRBD2. Per the germline V gene, CDR1 is SGHTA and CDR2 is FQGTGA. CDR3 length: 18 residues. V lost 1 base, J lost 3 bases, and 11 bases stayed unmatched. Incomplete CDR3 DNA: TGTGCCAGCAGCTTAATGGGGCGCGGGGGGGCCGGGACAGATACG. It is translated as CASSLMGRGGAGTDT. Given in full, the CDR3 is CASSLMGRGGAGTDTQYF.

The CDR3 is CASSIGQGEYEQYF. The covered CDR3 bases are TGTGCCAGTAGTATCGGACAGGGGGAGTACGAG. The chain is built from TRBV19 and TRBJ2-7; TRBD1 matches 10 bases. The DNA ends 3 residues before the CDR3 does, and the rest of the CDR3 is filled in from the germline J gene. Per germline, CDR1 LNHDA and CDR2 SQIVND (reference sequence). The trim removed 3 bases at V and 4 bases at J, leaving 3 bases unmatched. This CDR3 is 14 amino acids long.

As to this clone: Read sequence stops 3 residues before the CDR3 end, and the germline J gene provides the missing end. V and J are TRBV18 and TRBJ2-4; tentatively, D is TRBD2 (5 bases). The ends were cut back, 6 bases at V and 3 bases at J, with 12 bases in the middle. This CDR3 is built from 14 residues. The germline V gene has CDR1 KGHSH and CDR2 LQKENI. Partial CDR3 DNA: TGTGCCAGCTCGCCAGCGGTTGGCAAAAACATT. Protein product: CASSPAVGKNI. From start to end, the CDR3 is CASSPAVGKNIQYF.

Notes on this clone: Read coverage stops 3 residues before the CDR3 terminus; the germline J gene supplies the remainder. The J gene is TRBJ1-6, the V gene TRBV6-1, with D maybe TRBD1 (5 bases). The germline V gene encodes CDR1 MNHNS and CDR2 SASEGT. The ends were cut back, 2 bases at V and 10 bases at J, with 6 bases in the middle. CDR3 length equals 12 residues. CDR3 DNA, as far as it was read: TGTGCCAGCAGTGAAAGGGGCTCACCC. Translated: CASSERGSP. In full, the CDR3 is CASSERGSPLHF.

Concerning this clone: The read finishes 3 residues shy of the CDR3 end, and the germline J gene is used to complete it. The rearrangement joins TRBV29-1 to TRBJ2-7; no reliable D call. The CDR3 runs 11 residues. CDR1 and CDR2 from the germline V gene are SQVTM and ANQGSEA. Trimming cost V 4 bases and J 6 bases, with 10 bases left between them. CDR3 sequence reads: CSVVGMAEQYF. The sequenced part of the CDR3 DNA is TGCAGCGTTGTGGGCATGGCCGAG.

As for this clone: The CDR3 goes on 3 residues after the read ends, and that part is filled in from the germline J gene. The rearrangement joins TRBV2 to TRBJ2-4, with 11 bases identical to TRBD1. The CDR3 has 13 residues. Germline loops: CDR1 SNHLY, CDR2 FYNNEI. Trimming took 6 bases from V and 8 from J; bases not matched to a gene: 3. The CDR3 reads CASSPGQGDIQYF. The sequenced CDR3 bases are TGTGCCAGCAGCCCGGGACAGGGGGACATT.